This passage covers 25 T cell receptor beta chains from one sample sequenced in a study of cytomegalovirus exposure and HLA in healthy donors. Vbeta (60) and Jbeta (13) primers were used in the PCR. Using immunoSEQ multiplex PCR, the repertoire was profiled, and TCRdb retains in-frame clones only, with some absent. The table has about 100,000 clones, approximately 76% seen once. Sample: PBMCs. The receptors come from a woman aged 55-70 years in good health and CMV-seropositive.

The rearrangement links TRBV6-1 to TRBJ1-2, with 10 positions matching TRBD1. The CDR3 has 15 residues. CDR1 is MNHNS and CDR2 is SASEGT in the germline V gene. V lost 5 bases, J lost 5 bases, and 8 bases stayed unmatched. The chain's CDR3 is CASSMGQGRWYGYTF. The CDR3 DNA follows: TGTGCCAGCAGTATGGGACAGGGGAGGTGGTATGGCTACACCTTC.

In its sample, this clone was seen once. The J gene is TRBJ2-7, the V gene TRBV5-1, with 11 bases fitting TRBD2. The germline V gene has CDR1 SGHRS and CDR2 YFSETQ. The CDR3 loop spans 17 amino acids. V lost 0 bases to trimming and J lost 6 bases; unmatched junction nucleotides: 11. CDR3 residues: CASSLVVAGGGFREQYF. The CDR3 DNA reads as TGCGCCAGCAGCTTGGTGGTAGCGGGAGGGGGGTTCCGCGAGCAGTACTTC.

The rearrangement uses TRBV19 and TRBJ1-5; tentatively, D is TRBD1 (5 bases). This CDR3 is built from 18 residues. Trimming left V 7 bases short and J 0 bases short, with 22 bases between. CDR1 and CDR2 from the germline V gene are LNHDA and SQIVND (reference sequence). For the CDR3, the DNA is TGTGCCAGTATTAGAAGGGGCGCGGGGTCGGATAGCAATCAGCCCCAGCATTTT. It translates to CASIRRGAGSDSNQPQHF.

The chain carries TRBV27 and TRBJ1-6; the D gene is possibly TRBD1 (5 bases). CDR1 and CDR2 (germline): MNHEY, SMNVEV (reference sequence). Deletions cut 6 bases from V and 8 bases from J, with 11 bases between. The CDR3 loop spans 13 amino acids. The CDR3 DNA is TGTGCCAGCAGCTCAACACAGGATTCACCCCTCCACTTT. It yields the protein CASSSTQDSPLHF.

This clone showed up just a few times. V gene TRBV7-2 combines with J gene TRBJ1-2; 9 nucleotides line up with TRBD1. The CDR3 totals 14 residues. Germline CDR1 is SGHTA and CDR2 is FQGNSA. V trimming: 3 bases; J trimming: 7 bases; junction bases outside the gene matches: 6. CDR3 nucleotide sequence: TGTGCCAGCAGCTTTAGGGACAGGGTAGTTGGCTACACCTTC. As protein: CASSFRDRVVGYTF. The full variable domain, rest sourced from reference TRBV7-2 and TRBJ1-2, is GAGVSQSPSNKVTEKGKDVELRCDPISGHTALYWYRQSLGQGLEFLIYFQGNSAPDKSGLPSDRFSAERTGGSVSTLTIQRTQQEDSAVYLCASSFRDRVVGYTFGSGTRLTVV.

This clone was detected a few times. The rearrangement joins TRBV10-3 to TRBJ1-4, with a possible D match to TRBD1 (5 bases). Trimming shortened V by 3 bases and J by 5 bases, and 10 bases separated the two germline ends. Germline V lookup: CDR1 ENHRY, CDR2 SYGVKD. CDR3 length: 14 residues. The CDR3 DNA reads TGTGCCATCAGTGATGATCGGGGGAATGAAAAACTGTTTTTT. It specifies CAISDDRGNEKLFF.

The rearrangement links TRBV13 to TRBJ2-7; D perhaps matches TRBD1 (5 bases). The length of the CDR3 is 15 residues. Trimming pared 5 bases from V and 0 bases from J, leaving 14 bases between. Per germline, CDR1 PRHDT and CDR2 FYEKMQ (reference sequence). CDR3 nucleotide sequence: TGTGCCAGCAGCCTCTCAATGGACAACTCCTACGAGCAGTACTTC. It encodes CASSLSMDNSYEQYF.

The J gene is TRBJ1-1, the V gene TRBV4-1; a possible D gene is TRBD1 (5 bases). Deletions cut 6 bases from V and 1 base from J, with 18 bases between. CDR3 length equals 16 residues. Germline V gives CDR1 MGHRA, CDR2 YSYEKL. CDR3 sequence: CASRGGAPLKNTEAFF. The DNA for the CDR3 is TGCGCCAGCAGGGGCGGGGCCCCCCTTAAGAACACTGAAGCTTTCTTT.

This clone was seen a handful of times. The chain links TRBV10-2 to TRBJ1-4; TRBD1 aligns across 7 bases. CDR3 length equals 15 residues. Trimming removed 4 bases from V and 2 bases from J; junction bases left unmatched: 4. The germline gives CDR1 WSHSY, CDR2 SAAADI. CDR3 sequence (DNA): TGCGCCAGCAGTGGGAGACAGGGCACTAATGAAAAACTGTTTTTT. Translation gives CASSGRQGTNEKLFF.

The genes are TRBV7-3 and TRBJ2-1, with D uncertain. Germline V lookup: CDR1 SGHTA, CDR2 FQGTGA. The CDR3 covers 13 residues. The V gene lost 6 bases and the J gene lost 4 bases, with 10 bases spanning the gap. The CDR3 nucleotides are TGTGCCAGCAGTCTAAGCTGGTACAATGAGCAGTTCTTC. It yields the protein CASSLSWYNEQFF.

The chain uses TRBV28 and TRBJ1-2, with D unresolved. The V gene's germline CDR1 is MDHEN and CDR2 SYDVKM. CDR3 size: 12 residues. V was cut by 7 bases and J by 0 bases, with 6 bases left in between. The CDR3 DNA follows: TGTGCCAGCAAAGACTCTAACTATGGCTACACCTTC. It yields the protein CASKDSNYGYTF.

V gene TRBV5-6 combines with J gene TRBJ2-1; possible D gene TRBD2, 5 bases. The germline V gene encodes CDR1 SGHDT and CDR2 YYEEEE. Trimming took off 2 bases at V and 4 bases at J, with 13 bases between the two ends. The CDR3 is made up of 15 amino acids. The CDR3 reads CASSFASGTYNEQFF. CDR3 bases: TGTGCCAGCAGCTTCGCAAGCGGAACTTACAATGAGCAGTTCTTC.

The CDR3 loop reads CASSVSGNNQPQHF. The CDR3 DNA follows: TGTGCCAGCAGTGTATCAGGTAACAATCAGCCCCAGCATTTT. The chain is built from TRBV2 and TRBJ1-5; D is unresolved. V dropped 4 bases and J dropped 3 bases, with 10 bases sitting between them. The CDR3 sequence is 14 residues long. Germline CDR1 SNHLY, CDR2 FYNNEI.

This clone was recorded a few times. This chain links TRBV21-1 with TRBJ1-1; the table's TRBD1 call for D was not verified on the DNA. TRBV21-1 is deemed a pseudogene. This CDR3 has 14 amino acids. CDR3 amino acids: CASSKDRGLTEAFF. CDR3 bases: TGTGCCAGCAGCAAGGACAGGGGGCTAACTGAAGCTTTCTTT.

The chain couples TRBV28 to TRBJ2-7; TRBD2 agrees at 9 bases. Germline CDR1 MDHEN, CDR2 SYDVKM. The V gene end was trimmed by 4 bases and the J gene end by 3 bases; junction bases not matched to a gene: 7. The CDR3 runs to 15 residues. The CDR3 spells CASSSPASGDYEQYF. CDR3 in DNA: TGTGCCAGCAGTTCCCCGGCTAGCGGGGACTACGAGCAGTACTTC.

The chain carries TRBV30 and TRBJ2-3; 9 nucleotides agree with TRBD1. This CDR3 contains 15 residues. Losses at the gene ends were 4 bases for V and 4 bases for J; bases not matched to a gene: 9. Germline V gives CDR1 GTSNPN, CDR2 SVGIG (reference sequence). The CDR3 DNA reads TGTGCCTGGACCAAACTAGGGACAGGGCCAGATACGCAGTATTTT. It translates to CAWTKLGTGPDTQYF.

This clone was counted a few times. This chain connects TRBV27 to TRBJ1-1; 7 bases are a match to TRBD1. V lost 6 bases to trimming and J lost 10 bases; unmatched junction nucleotides: 17. The CDR3 covers 15 residues. CDR1 and CDR2 from the germline V gene are MNHEY and SMNVEV (reference sequence). CDR3 residues: CASSKRQGPYIGAFF. CDR3 nucleotide sequence: TGTGCCAGCAGCAAAAGACAGGGCCCCTACATAGGAGCTTTCTTT.

The chain joins TRBV6-1 to TRBJ1-2; D is possibly TRBD1 (6 bases). V was pared by 7 bases and J by 6 bases, with 21 bases between. The germline V gene has CDR1 MNHNS and CDR2 SASEGT. The CDR3 contains 15 residues. The CDR3 is CASNERYTGLHGYTF. CDR3 DNA: TGTGCCAGCAACGAAAGGTACACAGGGTTACATGGCTACACCTTC.

This chain connects TRBV30 to TRBJ1-1; D unclear. The germline gives CDR1 GTSNPN, CDR2 SVGIG (reference sequence). This CDR3 has 16 amino acids. The ends were cut back, 5 bases at V and 1 base at J, with 20 bases in the middle. Written as DNA, the CDR3 is TGTGCCTGGTATGGTTTTTCCGGGAGTAAGAACACTGAAGCTTTCTTT. Its protein is CAWYGFSGSKNTEAFF.

This chain connects TRBV2 to TRBJ1-1; 7 bases agree with TRBD1. The germline CDR1 and CDR2 sequences are SNHLY and FYNNEI. Trimming cost V 3 bases and J 2 bases; bases outside gene matches: 9. The CDR3 spans 16 residues. CDR3 sequence: CASSDRMGQSNTEAFF. DNA for the CDR3: TGTGCCAGCAGTGATAGGATGGGACAGTCTAACACTGAAGCTTTCTTT. Complete variable domain (other parts from reference TRBV2 and TRBJ1-1): EPEVTQTPSHQVTQMGQEVILRCVPISNHLYFYWYRQILGQKVEFLVSFYNNEISEKSEIFDDQFSVERPDGSNFTLKIRSTKLEDSAMYFCASSDRMGQSNTEAFFGQGTRLTVV.

This chain links TRBV27 with TRBJ1-1, with a weak D call TRBD1 (6 bases). Germline V gives CDR1 MNHEY, CDR2 SMNVEV (reference sequence). This CDR3 has 14 residues. Deletions cut 8 bases from V and 1 base from J, with 14 bases between. The CDR3 bases are TGTGCCAGCCGCCCTCCGACAGGGAACACTGAAGCTTTCTTT. It yields the protein CASRPPTGNTEAFF.

V is TRBV9 and J is TRBJ1-2; TRBD1 aligns across 7 bases. CDR3 length equals 15 residues. From germline, CDR1 is SGDLS and CDR2 YYNGEE. V lost 1 base, J lost 7 bases, and 10 bases stayed unmatched. The CDR3 sequence is CASSVRSRGDVGYTF. CDR3 DNA: TGTGCCAGCAGCGTAAGGAGCAGGGGGGATGTTGGCTACACCTTC.

The CDR3 DNA reads as TGCGCCAGCCAAAGCGGGAGGGCCACCGGGGAGCTGTTTTTT. Protein sequence: CASQSGRATGELFF. The chain couples TRBV5-1 to TRBJ2-2; 10 positions match TRBD2. The V segment lost 7 bases and the J segment 4 bases; nucleotides outside the gene matches: 4. Germline CDR1 reads SGHRS; CDR2 reads YFSETQ. The CDR3 has 14 amino acids.

In this sample, this clone turned up once. The gene calls are TRBV5-1 and TRBJ2-1; perhaps TRBD2 as D (5 bases). Deletions cut 5 bases from V and 0 bases from J, with 12 bases between. The CDR3 extends over 15 amino acids. From germline, CDR1 is SGHRS and CDR2 YFSETQ. The CDR3 DNA is TGCGCCAGCAGTTCGGACTCGAGCTCCTACAATGAGCAGTTCTTC. Translating it yields CASSSDSSSYNEQFF.

CDR3 residues: CASSTRQSPGNTIYF. The CDR3 bases are TGTGCCAGCAGCACCCGACAGTCACCTGGAAACACCATATATTTT. V and J are TRBV9 and TRBJ1-3; TRBD1 is a possible D gene (5 bases). The germline gives CDR1 SGDLS, CDR2 YYNGEE. Trimming left V 4 bases short and J 2 bases short, with 13 bases between. The CDR3 covers 15 residues.